The sequence of this T cell receptor beta chain was determined in a study of Ad26.COV2.S vaccination and SARS-CoV-2 variants. Study-wide background: The authors gave Ad26.COV2.S intramuscularly, either once or twice 56 days apart. Study-level points and caveats: Possibly, TCR breadth and depth analyses underestimated total T cell responses. Greater spike-specific TCR breadth was seen in vaccine recipients than in placebo recipients. Those who received vaccine or placebo ended up with similar non-spike TCR breadth.

Some clones are missing from TCRdb's copy, which holds only in-frame ones; the method was immunoSEQ multiplex PCR. The sample has some 270,000 clones, approximately 90% seen once. Concerning this clone itself: The antigen remains unidentified.

Treatment of the sample: around 19 received Ad26.COV2.S at low or high dose, single or two shots; about 5 received placebo; per-sample allocation not given. On day 63 after the first injection, vaccine and placebo recipients gave samples. Germline V gives CDR1 WSHSY, CDR2 SAAADI. There are 15 residues in the CDR3. V lost 6 bases, J lost 3 bases, and 10 bases stayed unmatched. V usage is TRBV10-2 and J usage is TRBJ2-7; 8 bases agree with TRBD1. The sequence derives from a person aged 18 to 65 who received the Ad26.COV2.S COVID-19 vaccine or a placebo. Sequenced material: peripheral blood, taken in a trial of Ad26.COV2.S vaccine versus placebo. The CDR3 protein is CASSLGAGGFYEQYF. Here the CDR3 DNA reads TGCGCCAGCAGCCTAGGGGCAGGGGGCTTCTACGAGCAGTACTTC.